These 11 T cell receptor beta chains share one sample of origin, sequenced in a study of identical twins (dated by TCRdb to the mid-2010s). The library was produced with 5' RACE. TCRdb records Illumina HiSeq 2000 as the sequencer. The raw public reads went through TCRdb reprocessing: fastp at Q25, MiXCR clone calling, in-frame beta chains kept. Entries that share a CDR3 protein sequence are merged under the most common genes and DNA. This sample holds some 690,000 distinct CDR3 sequences; around 20% were observed only once. The ten largest account for 4.3% of the sample. These same data were also listed under a study on T cells expressing NK-cell markers.

The sample taken for sequencing was PBMCs. These receptors all come from a woman aged 18-30 years in good health.

Only a few counts were recorded for this clonotype. CDR3 nucleotide sequence: TGCGCCAGCTCGGATGGGCTAGCGGGAATTAGAGAGACCCAGTACTTC. Its translation is CASSDGLAGIRETQYF. The chain recombines TRBV10-2 with TRBJ2-5, with 9 positions matching TRBD2. J lost 4 bases, V lost 8 bases, and 14 bases had no gene match. The CDR3 runs to 16 residues. CDR1 WSHSY and CDR2 SAAADI come from the germline V gene.

This clonotype was recorded a few times. The chain has TRBV9 and TRBJ2-1; a weak D match, TRBD2 (6 bases). V shed 3 bases and J shed 7 bases, with 14 bases lying between them. The CDR3 spans 14 residues. Germline V gives CDR1 SGDLS, CDR2 YYNGEE. CDR3 sequence reads: CASSDPRTTNEQFF. Written as DNA, the CDR3 is TGTGCCAGCAGCGATCCAAGGACTACGAATGAGCAGTTCTTC.

This clonotype showed up just a few times. The chain couples TRBV29-1 to TRBJ1-3; D uncertain. Per the germline V gene, CDR1 is SQVTM and CDR2 is ANQGSEA. The V end was cut by 7 bases, the J end by 1 base, with 8 bases between. The CDR3 has 12 residues. The CDR3 protein is CSGSGSGNTIYF. The CDR3 nucleotides read TGCAGCGGTTCGGGATCTGGAAACACCATATATTTT.

This clonotype was seen a handful of times. The chain carries TRBV29-1 and TRBJ2-7; 13 bases agree with TRBD2. V shed 6 bases and J 9 bases; nucleotides not matched to a gene: 11. This CDR3 spans 14 amino acids. CDR1 is SQVTM and CDR2 is ANQGSEA in the germline V gene. This CDR3 reads CSVRTGTSGKVQYF. The DNA for the CDR3 is TGCAGCGTGCGAACCGGGACTAGCGGGAAGGTGCAGTACTTC.

This clonotype was counted ten times or more. The chain recombines TRBV20-1 with TRBJ1-5, with D tentatively TRBD1 (6 bases). Trimming cost V 3 bases and J 7 bases, with 13 bases left between them. The germline CDR1 and CDR2 sequences are DFQATT and SNEGSKA (reference sequence). The length of the CDR3 is 13 residues. In DNA form, the CDR3 reads TGCAGTGCTAGTCCAGGGGATTACCAGCCCCAGCATTTT. Its protein product is CSASPGDYQPQHF.

The CDR3 sequence: CSASPHTDTQYF. The CDR3 region has the DNA TGCAGTGCTAGCCCCCACACAGATACGCAGTATTTT. The V and J genes are TRBV20-1 and TRBJ2-3; D not certain. Germline V CDR1 and CDR2: DFQATT, SNEGSKA (reference sequence). V lost 3 bases, J lost 2 bases, and 6 bases lay in between. The CDR3 runs to 12 residues.

V usage is TRBV7-2 and J usage is TRBJ2-7; D is unclear. V lost 2 bases, J lost 2 bases, and 7 bases lay in between. CDR1 is SGHTA and CDR2 is FQGNSA in the germline V gene. The CDR3 spans 13 residues. The CDR3 region is CASSLSWTYEQYF. The CDR3 coding sequence is TGTGCCAGCAGCTTAAGCTGGACCTACGAGCAGTACTTC.

This clonotype was found many times. The gene calls are TRBV29-1 and TRBJ2-3, with 12 bases that match TRBD2. This CDR3 is 14 amino acids long. Per the germline V gene, CDR1 is SQVTM and CDR2 is ANQGSEA. Trimming at V came to 3 bases and at J to 5 bases, leaving 3 bases not matched to a gene. In DNA form, the CDR3 reads TGCAGCGTTGATCTAGCGGGAGGGGTAGATACGCAGTATTTT. Translated, it gives CSVDLAGGVDTQYF.

This chain uses TRBV6-1 with TRBJ2-2; 12 nucleotides line up with TRBD2. This CDR3 has 15 amino acids. J was trimmed by 6 bases and V by 5 bases; bases with no gene match: 4. Germline values: CDR1 MNHNS, CDR2 SASEGT. The DNA for the CDR3 is TGTGCCAGCAGTCGACTAGCGGGAGCCCCCGGGGAGCTGTTTTTT. This codes for CASSRLAGAPGELFF.

V gene TRBV20-1 combines with J gene TRBJ1-5; D is uncertain. The CDR3 has 15 residues. Germline V gives CDR1 DFQATT, CDR2 SNEGSKA (reference sequence). Trimming shortened V by 0 bases and J by 6 bases, and 15 bases separated the two germline ends. The CDR3 sequence: CSARDPGRRAQPQHF. The CDR3 DNA follows: TGCAGTGCTAGAGATCCGGGTCGAAGGGCTCAGCCCCAGCATTTT.

This clonotype has just one count. The rearrangement uses TRBV7-8 and TRBJ2-7; D may be TRBD1 (6 bases). The germline V gene has CDR1 SGHVS and CDR2 FQNEAQ. Trimming removed 3 bases at V and 6 bases at J, with 24 bases between. The CDR3 loop spans 17 amino acids. This chain's CDR3 is CASSFRPPASGVREQYF. The CDR3 region has the DNA TGTGCCAGCAGCTTTCGCCCACCAGCCTCAGGGGTCCGCGAGCAGTACTTC.